The 16 T cell receptor beta chains below come from one sample, sequenced in a study of blood T cell repertoires in COVID-19. Clones were sequenced by immunoSEQ multiplex PCR, and TCRdb holds only the in-frame ones, with some missing. The profile shows about 76,000 clones, roughly 88% of them singletons. Sample: peripheral blood. The receptors come from a man aged 45-60 years with active COVID-19.

This clone came up once. The chain links TRBV2 to TRBJ2-5; 7 bases match TRBD2. The CDR3 spans 14 residues. V trimming: 1 base; J trimming: 5 bases; junction bases outside the gene matches: 4. Germline-derived CDR1 and CDR2 are SNHLY and FYNNEI. As DNA, the CDR3 is TGTGCCAGCAGTGAAGGCCAGGGAGGGGAGACCCAGTACTTC. It is translated as CASSEGQGGETQYF.

The rearrangement uses TRBV5-6 and TRBJ2-2; tentatively, D is TRBD2 (5 bases). Per germline, CDR1 SGHDT and CDR2 YYEEEE. CDR3 length equals 15 residues. Trimming left V 0 bases short and J 1 base short, with 7 bases between. The CDR3 reads CASSLAGLNTGELFF. The CDR3 DNA reads TGTGCCAGCAGCTTGGCAGGACTGAACACCGGGGAGCTGTTTTTT.

The V and J genes are TRBV2 and TRBJ1-4, with 9 bases identical to TRBD1. The CDR3 is 14 amino acids. CDR1 SNHLY and CDR2 FYNNEI come from the germline V gene. J was trimmed by 7 bases and V by 3 bases; bases with no gene match: 3. The CDR3 bases are TGTGCCAGCAGTGACCACAGGGGGCTTGAAAAACTGTTTTTT. Translation: CASSDHRGLEKLFF.

The CDR3 region has the DNA TGCAGCGTTGACCGATCTTTGACAGGCATGAACACTGAAGCTTTCTTT. This encodes CSVDRSLTGMNTEAFF. The chain combines TRBV29-1 with TRBJ1-1, with D possibly being TRBD1 (6 bases). Looked up from germline, CDR1 is SQVTM and CDR2 is ANQGSEA. Trimming pared 3 bases from V and 0 bases from J, leaving 17 bases between. The CDR3 runs to 16 residues.

The V gene is TRBV5-1, the J gene TRBJ2-2; 9 bases match TRBD2. This CDR3 has 16 residues. Germline CDR1 reads SGHRS; CDR2 reads YFSETQ. V was pared by 3 bases and J by 4 bases, with 7 bases of the junction left unmatched. CDR3 protein: CASSSVAGVGTGELFF. In DNA form, the CDR3 reads TGCGCCAGCAGCTCGGTAGCGGGAGTGGGCACCGGGGAGCTGTTTTTT.

CDR3 DNA sequence: TGTGCCACCAGTGATTCCCGTTGGACAGGCTCAAACTATGGCTACACCTTC. Residues: CATSDSRWTGSNYGYTF. The gene calls are TRBV24-1 and TRBJ1-2; TRBD1 agrees at 7 bases. Trimming removed 2 bases from V and 2 bases from J; junction bases left unmatched: 10. CDR1 is KGHDR, CDR2 SFDVKD, per germline. This CDR3 is 17 amino acids long.

This chain uses TRBV6-1 with TRBJ2-7, with 7 bases lining up with TRBD2. The CDR3 has 15 amino acids. Germline lookup yields CDR1 MNHNS and CDR2 SASEGT. Trimming cost V 2 bases and J 3 bases; bases outside gene matches: 7. The DNA of the CDR3 is TGTGCCAGCAGTGAACGGGGGGAAGCACGCTACGAGCAGTACTTC. It encodes CASSERGEARYEQYF.

This chain connects TRBV5-1 to TRBJ1-6; tentative D call: TRBD1 (5 bases). In germline, CDR1 is SGHRS, CDR2 YFSETQ. With 0 bases removed from V and 8 bases from J, the gap between germline ends came to 9 bases. The CDR3 runs to 14 residues. DNA for the CDR3: TGCGCCAGCAGCTTGGAAGGGGTCGATTCACCCCTCCACTTT. As protein: CASSLEGVDSPLHF.

This clone turned up a few times. The chain combines TRBV6-2 or TRBV6-3 with TRBJ1-2, with D maybe TRBD1 (6 bases). CDR3 size: 13 residues. CDR1 and CDR2 from the germline V gene are MNHEY and SVGEGT. V lost 2 bases and J 7 bases, leaving 11 bases between the germline ends. CDR3 nucleotides: TGTGCCAGCAGTTACCCCGACAGGACTGGCTACACCTTC. It is translated as CASSYPDRTGYTF.

V and J are TRBV28 and TRBJ1-2; D might be TRBD1 (6 bases). Between the trimmed V and J ends, which lost 9 bases and 4 bases, there was a span of 15 bases. Looked up from germline, CDR1 is MDHEN and CDR2 is SYDVKM. The CDR3 is 13 amino acids. CDR3 nucleotide sequence: TGTGCCAGTGCAACAGGGTTACTCTATGGCTACACCTTC. This codes for CASATGLLYGYTF.

Only one count was recorded for this clone. The V call is TRBV5-1, the J call TRBJ1-4; tentatively, D is TRBD1 (6 bases). Deletions cut 4 bases from V and 3 bases from J, with 13 bases between. Germline lookup yields CDR1 SGHRS and CDR2 YFSETQ. This CDR3 has 15 residues. The CDR3 protein is CASSHTGSSNEKLFF. CDR3 coding DNA: TGCGCCAGCAGCCATACAGGGAGTTCTAATGAAAAACTGTTTTTT.

A single count supports this clone. The chain carries TRBV29-1 and TRBJ2-1; no firm D call. The CDR3 totals 13 residues. Germline V CDR1 and CDR2: SQVTM, ANQGSEA. Trimming removed 4 bases at V and 1 base at J, with 8 bases between. The CDR3 loop reads CSVVSSSYNEQFF. CDR3 DNA: TGCAGCGTTGTAAGCTCATCCTACAATGAGCAGTTCTTC.

This rearrangement joins TRBV18 to TRBJ1-2; unclear D gene. Germline lookup yields CDR1 KGHSH and CDR2 LQKENI. V was shortened by 0 bases and J by 0 bases, with 8 bases between the two germline ends. The CDR3 totals 15 residues. CDR3 DNA sequence: TGTGCCAGCTCACCACCCGGGAGCCCTAACTATGGCTACACCTTC. This encodes CASSPPGSPNYGYTF.

The chain uses TRBV27 and TRBJ2-1, with D possibly being TRBD2 (6 bases). CDR3 length: 15 amino acids. Trimming left V 4 bases short and J 3 bases short, with 13 bases between. Looked up from germline, CDR1 is MNHEY and CDR2 is SMNVEV (reference sequence). In DNA form, the CDR3 reads TGTGCCAGCAGTTCGACTAGTCCCGGCTACAATGAGCAGTTCTTC. Translation gives CASSSTSPGYNEQFF.

Here the CDR3 DNA reads TGTGCCAGCAGCTCCATGGGACTAGGAATCGGGGAGCTGTTTTTT. Its protein product is CASSSMGLGIGELFF. V and J are TRBV7-3 and TRBJ2-2, with TRBD2 matching 8 bases. V was clipped by 4 bases and J by 7 bases; unmatched bases: 8. CDR1 and CDR2 from the germline V gene are SGHTA and FQGTGA. The CDR3 sequence is 15 residues long.

This chain uses TRBV28 with TRBJ1-4, with TRBD1 identical over 10 bases. Germline lookup yields CDR1 MDHEN and CDR2 SYDVKM. V lost 6 bases to trimming and J lost 5 bases; unmatched junction nucleotides: 6. CDR3 length equals 15 residues. CDR3 nucleotide sequence: TGTGCCAGCAGCGGACAGGGGGACGGAAATGAAAAACTGTTTTTT. This encodes CASSGQGDGNEKLFF.